This passage covers 22 T cell receptor beta chains from one sample sequenced in a study of human T cells and chemical hapten exposure. The time point is: patch test 1, 2 weeks after DPC sensitization. Noted treatment: therapeutic diphenylcyclopropenone sensitization with weekly scalp DPC. TCRdb analysed the RACE reads with MiXCR anew, one entry per CDR3 protein. The repertoire holds about 120,000 distinct CDR3 sequences, with roughly an eighth as singletons. The material was whole blood, obtained in connection with sensitization to the hapten diphenylcyclopropenone (DPC). These receptor sequences come from a young man with alopecia areata. Some clones in this sample may be carry-over from other donors' samples.

This clonotype was observed a handful of times. The genes are TRBV7-2 and TRBJ2-3; D is unresolved. This CDR3 is built from 11 residues. Trimming shortened V by 8 bases and J by 0 bases, and 3 bases separated the two germline ends. The V gene's germline CDR1 is SGHTA and CDR2 FQGNSA. CDR3 protein: CASGSTDTQYF. In DNA, the CDR3 is TGTGCCAGCGGGAGCACAGATACGCAGTATTTT.

Written as DNA, the CDR3 is TGTGCCAGCAGCTTAGCGGCCAGGGATTACGAGCAGTACTTC. Translating it yields CASSLAARDYEQYF. The chain uses TRBV7-9 and TRBJ2-7; maybe TRBD1 (5 bases). This CDR3 comprises 14 residues. The V end lost 0 bases, the J end lost 4 bases, and 10 bases lay between the germline ends. Germline V gene lookup returns CDR1 SEHNR and CDR2 FQNEAQ (reference sequence).

Many counts were recorded for this clonotype. The chain carries TRBV27 and TRBJ1-4; weak D call: TRBD1 (6 bases). V lost 4 bases to trimming and J lost 5 bases, with 11 bases between them. The CDR3 is 14 amino acids. In germline, CDR1 is MNHEY, CDR2 SMNVEV (reference sequence). The CDR3 DNA reads as TGTGCCAGCAGTTCCGACAGGCTAAATGAAAAACTGTTTTTT. It translates to CASSSDRLNEKLFF.

This sequence joins TRBV12-3 or TRBV12-4 and TRBJ2-5, with D perhaps matching TRBD1 (6 bases). This CDR3 has 13 residues. V shed 5 bases and J shed 2 bases, with 9 bases lying between them. Here the CDR3 reads CASSPGHQETQYF. In DNA, the CDR3 is TGTGCCAGCAGTCCGGGACATCAAGAGACCCAGTACTTC.

This clonotype was counted only a few times. The chain is built from TRBV28 and TRBJ2-7; 8 positions match TRBD1. The CDR3 is 15 residues long. The trim removed 3 bases at V and 5 bases at J, leaving 9 bases unmatched. The germline gives CDR1 MDHEN, CDR2 SYDVKM. The chain's CDR3 is CASSLGQGARDEQYF. The CDR3 region has the DNA TGTGCCAGCAGTTTGGGTCAGGGGGCGAGGGACGAGCAGTACTTC.

This clonotype appeared a few times. The rearrangement links TRBV7-2 to TRBJ1-1, with D perhaps TRBD1 (5 bases). This CDR3 region has 15 residues. The V and J ends lost 5 bases and 2 bases respectively, with 15 bases between them. Germline values: CDR1 SGHTA, CDR2 FQGNSA. The CDR3 is CASSPNGALNTEAFF. The CDR3 DNA reads TGTGCCAGCAGCCCTAACGGGGCGCTAAACACTGAAGCTTTCTTT.

A few counts support this clonotype. The genes are TRBV11-2 and TRBJ2-7, with D perhaps being TRBD1 or TRBD2 (5 bases each). V lost 3 bases to trimming and J lost 4 bases, with 16 bases between them. Germline assignment: CDR1 SGHAT and CDR2 FQNNGV. The CDR3 has 15 amino acids. The CDR3 spells CASSLGTGPIYEQYF. The CDR3 nucleotides are TGTGCCAGCAGCTTGGGGACCGGACCTATTTACGAGCAGTACTTC.

This chain connects TRBV25-1 to TRBJ2-7; TRBD1 matches 9 bases. CDR3 length: 15 amino acids. CDR1 and CDR2 (germline): MGHDK, SYGVNS. The V gene end was trimmed by 4 bases and the J gene end by 2 bases; junction bases not matched to a gene: 6. CDR3 sequence reads: CASSALRQGAYEQYF. The CDR3 nucleotides are TGTGCCAGCAGTGCCCTGAGACAGGGGGCCTACGAGCAGTACTTC.

Ten or more counts support this clonotype. The rearrangement links TRBV7-8 to TRBJ2-5, with D possibly TRBD2 on 5 matching bases. With 5 bases removed from V and 8 bases from J, the gap between germline ends came to 9 bases. CDR3 size: 11 residues. Germline-derived CDR1 and CDR2 are SGHVS and FQNEAQ. CDR3 residues: CASSELETQYF. The CDR3 coding sequence is TGTGCCAGCAGCGAACTAGAAACCCAGTACTTC.

The rearrangement uses TRBV7-6 and TRBJ1-6, with D perhaps matching TRBD1 (6 bases). Trimming took 5 bases from V and 7 from J, leaving 18 bases between them. This CDR3 region has 16 residues. Germline values: CDR1 SGHVS, CDR2 FNYEAQ. This chain's CDR3 is CASSEQGRLGNSPLHF. As DNA, the CDR3 is TGTGCCAGCAGCGAACAGGGAAGGTTGGGCAATTCACCCCTCCACTTT.

This chain connects TRBV5-6 to TRBJ2-3; D is undetermined. This CDR3 comprises 13 residues. Germline lookup yields CDR1 SGHDT and CDR2 YYEEEE. Trimming took off 6 bases at V and 1 base at J, with 9 bases between the two ends. The CDR3 DNA reads as TGTGCCAGCACCCGACGCGGCACAGATACGCAGTATTTT. Its translation is CASTRRGTDTQYF.

A few counts support this clonotype. The chain recombines TRBV11-2 with TRBJ2-3, with a tentative D call TRBD2 (5 bases). This CDR3 region has 14 residues. Between the trimmed V and J ends, which lost 3 bases and 4 bases, there was a span of 11 bases. The germline CDR1 and CDR2 sequences are SGHAT and FQNNGV. CDR3 sequence (DNA): TGTGCCAGCAGCTTCCGGACTCCCGCAGATACGCAGTATTTT. As protein: CASSFRTPADTQYF.

This clonotype has only a few counts. V usage is TRBV20-1 and J usage is TRBJ1-6, with 7 bases matching TRBD1. J gave up 2 bases and V 4 bases, and 5 bases lay outside the gene matches. The CDR3 contains 15 residues. CDR1 is DFQATT and CDR2 is SNEGSKA in the germline V gene (reference sequence). The CDR3 DNA sequence: TGCAGTGCTAATACAGGGGATCCCTATAATTCACCCCTCCACTTT. Protein sequence: CSANTGDPYNSPLHF.

The V gene is TRBV29-1, the J gene TRBJ2-7; a weak D match, TRBD2 (5 bases). The CDR3 covers 12 residues. V lost 1 base and J 3 bases, leaving 7 bases between the germline ends. Germline V lookup: CDR1 SQVTM, CDR2 ANQGSEA. The CDR3 bases are TGCAGCGTTGAAGGCCGGGGCTACGAGCAGTACTTC. It is translated as CSVEGRGYEQYF.

This clonotype was counted a few times. This chain connects TRBV19 to TRBJ2-6, with 8 bases aligning to TRBD1. CDR1 is LNHDA and CDR2 is SQIVND in the germline V gene (reference sequence). The junction had 15 bases not matched to a gene; V was cut back by 5 bases and J by 3 bases. CDR3 length: 19 residues. This CDR3 reads CASSRRPGQVTNGANVLTF. The CDR3 DNA sequence: TGTGCCAGTAGTCGACGACCGGGACAGGTGACTAATGGGGCCAACGTCCTGACTTTC.

In this sample, this clonotype turned up a few times. V usage is TRBV20-1 and J usage is TRBJ2-3, with 12 positions matching TRBD2. Per germline, CDR1 DFQATT and CDR2 SNEGSKA (reference sequence). Losses at the gene ends were 1 base for V and 2 bases for J; bases not matched to a gene: 4. The CDR3 is 16 residues long. CDR3 amino acids: CSARGLAGVNTDTQYF. CDR3 nucleotides: TGCAGTGCTAGAGGACTAGCGGGGGTGAACACAGATACGCAGTATTTT.

This clonotype showed up just a few times. V and J are TRBV29-1 and TRBJ1-1; D is uncertain. Per the germline V gene, CDR1 is SQVTM and CDR2 is ANQGSEA. Trimming left V 3 bases short and J 4 bases short, with 9 bases between. This CDR3 comprises 12 residues. CDR3 sequence (DNA): TGCAGCGTTGACTTGGACGGCACTGAAGCTTTCTTT. Protein sequence: CSVDLDGTEAFF.

This clonotype came up a few times. The chain employs TRBV6-6 and TRBJ2-7; no clear D gene. Germline CDR1 and CDR2: MNHNY and SVGAGI (reference sequence). V gave up 6 bases and J gave up 3 bases, with 9 bases separating them. The CDR3 is made up of 12 amino acids. The chain's CDR3 is CASRPDGYEQYF. The CDR3 bases are TGTGCCAGCAGACCGGACGGCTACGAGCAGTACTTC.

This clonotype was counted a few times. DNA of the CDR3: TGTGCCAGCAGTGAAGCCAGGGTAGAAGCTTTCTTT. Translating it yields CASSEARVEAFF. V gene TRBV2 combines with J gene TRBJ1-1; D is possibly TRBD1 (5 bases). The ends were cut back, 0 bases at V and 8 bases at J, with 7 bases in the middle. Germline V CDR1 and CDR2: SNHLY, FYNNEI. The CDR3 loop spans 12 amino acids.

This clonotype came up a few times. The chain combines TRBV4-1 with TRBJ1-1, with TRBD1 matching over 9 bases. CDR3 length: 17 amino acids. The V gene end was trimmed by 0 bases and the J gene end by 4 bases; junction bases not matched to a gene: 9. CDR1 and CDR2 from the germline V gene are MGHRA and YSYEKL. The CDR3 sequence is CASSQDQGTGLFTEAFF. CDR3 DNA sequence: TGCGCCAGCAGCCAAGATCAAGGGACAGGGTTATTCACTGAAGCTTTCTTT.

There are many counts of this clonotype. V and J are TRBV3-1 and TRBJ2-3; 9 bases map to TRBD1. Germline V lookup: CDR1 LGHDT, CDR2 YNNKEL (reference sequence). The CDR3 totals 16 residues. The V gene end was trimmed by 4 bases and the J gene end by 4 bases; junction bases not matched to a gene: 9. CDR3 bases: TGTGCCAGCAGCCCGTTCCGGGACAGGGCCCCAGATACGCAGTATTTT. Protein: CASSPFRDRAPDTQYF.

The V gene is TRBV20-1, the J gene TRBJ2-2; no reliable D call. The length of the CDR3 is 13 residues. Trimming pared 4 bases from V and 7 bases from J, leaving 13 bases between. CDR1 and CDR2 from the germline V gene are DFQATT and SNEGSKA (reference sequence). CDR3 amino acids: CSANTWSNGELFF. DNA of the CDR3: TGCAGTGCTAATACCTGGAGTAACGGGGAGCTGTTTTTT.